This is a list of T cell receptor beta chains from one sample in a study of shared clonotypes between healthy human individuals. TCRdb's table, derived via immunoSEQ multiplex PCR, lists solely in-frame clones and lacks some. Here the sample spans about 710,000 clones, around three quarters being singletons. The material sequenced was memory CD4+ T cells sorted from blood. The receptor source for this set is a woman aged 25 to 39 in good health. Both conserved end residues are part of each CDR3. A D gene is named only where the DNA matches it firmly. A row's size may be missing; if present it is once, few, many or a size class.

V	J	D	size	CDR3	DNA
TRBV6-1	TRBJ2-3	TRBD2	few	CASSERAGGPDTQYF	TGTGCCAGCAGTGAAAGGGCGGGAGGGCCAGATACGCAGTATTTT
TRBV11-2	TRBJ2-3	TRBD2	NA	CASSQVAGARGDTQYF	TGTGCCAGCAGCCAAGTAGCGGGAGCGCGGGGAGATACGCAGTATTTT
TRBV5-1	TRBJ2-7	NA	NA	CASSLSSASYEQYF	TGCGCCAGCAGCTTGTCTAGCGCCTCCTACGAGCAGTACTTC
TRBV13	TRBJ1-1	NA	NA	CASSSPDTTEAFF	TGTGCCAGCAGCTCCCCAGATACCACTGAAGCTTTCTTT
TRBV14	TRBJ2-7	NA	NA	CASSLGTQSSYEQYF	TGTGCCAGCAGCCTCGGGACCCAAAGCTCCTACGAGCAGTACTTC
TRBV2	TRBJ1-1	NA	NA	CASSKETEDEAFF	TGTGCCAGCAGTAAGGAGACAGAAGATGAAGCTTTCTTT
TRBV28	TRBJ2-1	NA	NA	CASSLQGIGNEQFF	TGTGCCAGCAGTTTGCAGGGAATAGGGAATGAGCAGTTCTTC
TRBV7-6	TRBJ2-5	NA	NA	CASSASWARGETQYF	TGTGCCAGCAGCGCCTCCTGGGCCCGGGGGGAGACCCAGTACTTC
TRBV6-1	TRBJ2-7	NA	NA	CASSEEGGPIHEQYF	TGTGCCAGCAGTGAAGAGGGGGGGCCAATCCACGAGCAGTACTTC
TRBV28	TRBJ2-7	TRBD2	few	CASRNPGLASYEQYF	TGTGCCAGCAGAAATCCGGGACTAGCGAGTTACGAGCAGTACTTC
TRBV27	TRBJ1-1	NA	NA	CASSLFGGAAFF	TGTGCCAGCAGTTTATTTGGGGGGGCAGCTTTCTTT
TRBV28	TRBJ2-7	NA	NA	CASRPGQSYEQYF	TGTGCCAGCCGCCCGGGACAATCCTACGAGCAGTACTTC
TRBV5-8	TRBJ2-2	NA	once	CASHDFRNTGELFF	TGTGCCAGCCACGACTTCAGAAACACCGGGGAGCTGTTTTTT
TRBV5-1	TRBJ1-1	NA	once	CASSFTGRRAEAFF	TGCGCCAGCAGTTTCACCGGGAGGAGAGCTGAAGCTTTCTTT
TRBV28	TRBJ2-5	NA	NA	CASETGQETQYF	TGTGCCAGCGAGACTGGACAAGAGACCCAGTACTTC
TRBV28	TRBJ2-1	TRBD2	NA	CASSLPGLAGGGSYNEQFF	TGTGCCAGCAGCCTACCGGGACTAGCGGGAGGGGGGTCTTACAATGAGCAGTTCTTC
TRBV5-1	TRBJ2-7	TRBD1	NA	CASSPDPAGTGDYEQYF	TGCGCCAGCAGCCCTGACCCCGCCGGGACAGGGGACTACGAGCAGTACTTC
TRBV7-9	TRBJ1-2	NA	NA	CASSPRTGKANYGYTF	TGTGCCAGCAGCCCAAGAACAGGGAAAGCTAACTATGGCTACACCTTC
TRBV5-5	TRBJ2-7	NA	NA	CASRALKGPHEQYF	TGTGCCAGCAGGGCTCTCAAGGGCCCACACGAGCAGTACTTC
TRBV7-2	TRBJ2-1	NA	NA	CASSFPSTDEQFF	TGTGCCAGCAGTTTTCCTAGTACCGATGAGCAGTTCTTC
TRBV18	TRBJ2-7	TRBD1	NA	CASSLGPGGSYEQYF	TGTGCCAGCTCACTCGGCCCAGGGGGATCCTACGAGCAGTACTTC
TRBV7-2	TRBJ2-7	NA	many	CASSLFRTDPYEQYF	TGTGCCAGCAGCTTATTTCGGACTGACCCCTACGAGCAGTACTTC
TRBV23-1	TRBJ1-1	NA	NA	CASSQPLPRPKNTEAFF	TGCGCCAGCAGTCAACCCCTACCCCGACCGAAGAACACTGAAGCTTTCTTT
TRBV30	TRBJ1-1	NA	NA	CAWREPANTEAFF	TGTGCCTGGAGGGAGCCAGCGAACACTGAAGCTTTCTTT
TRBV18	TRBJ1-1	TRBD1	NA	CASSSGQHTEAFF	TGTGCCAGCTCATCGGGACAGCACACTGAAGCTTTCTTT
TRBV21-1	TRBJ2-1	NA	NA	CASSSLDSGTNYNEQFF	TGTGCCAGCAGCTCACTGGATAGCGGGACAAACTACAATGAGCAGTTCTTC
TRBV6-1	TRBJ1-5	NA	few	CASSERAGENQPQHF	TGTGCCAGCAGTGAAAGGGCAGGGGAGAATCAGCCCCAGCATTTT
TRBV2	TRBJ2-5	TRBD2	few	CASSLSSGGLGQETQYF	TGTGCCAGCAGTCTCTCCTCGGGGGGGCTTGGTCAAGAGACCCAGTACTTC
TRBV5-1	TRBJ2-7	TRBD2	NA	CASSERRLAGSYEQYF	TGCGCCAGCAGCGAACGCCGACTAGCGGGATCCTACGAGCAGTACTTC
TRBV11-1	TRBJ1-1	TRBD1	NA	CASSRSGGWGDTEAFF	TGTGCCAGCAGCAGATCAGGGGGCTGGGGGGACACTGAAGCTTTCTTT
TRBV5-6	TRBJ2-7	NA	NA	CASSPRDGARYEQYF	TGTGCCAGCAGCCCGAGAGATGGGGCGCGATACGAGCAGTACTTC
TRBV2	TRBJ1-2	NA	NA	CASSVAGGGYTF	TGTGCCAGCAGTGTGGCGGGAGGCGGCTACACCTTC
TRBV27	TRBJ1-5	NA	NA	CAARGGSNQPQHF	TGTGCCGCTCGGGGGGGTAGCAATCAGCCCCAGCATTTT
TRBV28	TRBJ2-2	TRBD2	NA	CASRRREGHTGELFF	TGTGCCAGCAGGAGGCGGGAGGGGCACACCGGGGAGCTGTTTTTT
TRBV11-2	TRBJ2-1	TRBD1	NA	CASSSRDRGMNEQFF	TGTGCCAGCAGCTCCCGGGACAGGGGCATGAATGAGCAGTTCTTC
TRBV6-1	TRBJ1-2	NA	NA	CASGRPNYGYTF	TGTGCCAGCGGAAGGCCCAACTATGGCTACACCTTC
TRBV5-1	TRBJ2-1	NA	NA	CASSGRMSSYNEQFF	TGCGCCAGCAGTGGGCGGATGAGCTCCTACAATGAGCAGTTCTTC
TRBV7-9	TRBJ2-7	NA	NA	CASSQHDGPYEQYF	TGTGCCAGCAGCCAACACGACGGGCCTTACGAGCAGTACTTC
TRBV25-1	TRBJ2-1	NA	NA	CASSELGNEQFF	TGTGCCAGCAGTGAATTGGGAAATGAGCAGTTCTTC
TRBV29-1	TRBJ1-1	NA	NA	CSVEESQGGGTEAFF	TGCAGCGTTGAAGAAAGCCAAGGTGGGGGAACTGAAGCTTTCTTT
TRBV29-1	TRBJ2-7	TRBD1	NA	CSVVKGAYEQYF	TGCAGCGTTGTCAAGGGGGCTTACGAGCAGTACTTC
TRBV9	TRBJ1-3	TRBD1	NA	CASSGQGQGFSGNTIYF	TGTGCCAGCAGCGGCCAGGGACAGGGATTTTCTGGAAACACCATATATTTT
TRBV5-1	TRBJ1-1	NA	NA	CASSLGSMNTEAFF	TGCGCCAGCAGCTTGGGGTCCATGAACACTGAAGCTTTCTTT